The rows below give T cell receptor beta chains drawn from one sample of a study of CD8+CD57+ T cells in acquired aplastic anemia. Via MiXCR, TCRdb re-called the reads, giving one row per CDR3 protein. The sample consists of 100,000 to 150,000 distinct CDR3 sequences, 50% to 60% of them appearing once. Sequencing used sorted CD4+, CD8+, or CD8+CD57+ T cells (not recorded which) from PBMCs. All receptors come from a human donor with aplastic anemia. CDR3s include the opening cysteine and the closing phenylalanine or tryptophan. The D gene is left open where the match is weak. Some rows mark clone size as missing; the rest say once, few, many or name a class of expanded clone.

CDR3: CAHGRSYNEQFF
DNA: TGTGCCCACGGGCGTTCCTACAATGAGCAGTTCTTC
length: 12
V: TRBV6-5
size: many
J: TRBJ2-1
D: -

CDR3: CSVPSSGTYNEQFF
DNA: TGCAGCGTTCCCAGCTCCGGGACCTACAATGAGCAGTTCTTC
length: 14
V: TRBV29-1
size: many
J: TRBJ2-1
D: -

CDR3: CASSPSPRDPDTQYF
DNA: TGCGCCAGCAGCCCCTCGCCTAGGGATCCAGATACGCAGTATTTT
length: 15
V: TRBV4-3
size: many
J: TRBJ2-3
D: -

CDR3: CATSREKSNSGNTIYF
DNA: TGTGCCACCAGCAGAGAGAAGAGCAACTCTGGAAACACCATATATTTT
length: 16
V: TRBV15
size: -
J: TRBJ1-3
D: -

CDR3: CASSPGLSGTREQYF
DNA: TGTGCCAGCAGTCCGGGACTGTCGGGGACTCGAGAGCAGTACTTC
length: 15
V: TRBV6-1
size: -
J: TRBJ2-7
D: -

CDR3: CATSRDGYEQYF
DNA: TGTGCCACCAGCAGAGACGGCTACGAGCAGTACTTC
length: 12
V: TRBV15
size: -
J: TRBJ2-7
D: -

CDR3: CATTGQGNEQYF
DNA: TGTGCCACCACCGGACAGGGGAACGAGCAGTACTTC
length: 12
V: TRBV24-1
size: -
J: TRBJ2-7
D: TRBD1

CDR3: CSVGVENVAFF
DNA: TGCAGCGTGGGGGTAGAGAACGTGGCTTTCTTT
length: 11
V: TRBV29-1
size: once
J: TRBJ1-1
D: -

CDR3: CSVESGPGNTIYF
DNA: TGCAGCGTTGAGTCCGGGCCTGGAAACACCATATATTTT
length: 13
V: TRBV29-1
size: -
J: TRBJ1-3
D: -

CDR3: CSASGQGETEQYF
DNA: TGCAGTGCTAGCGGACAGGGAGAAACCGAGCAGTACTTC
length: 13
V: TRBV20-1
size: -
J: TRBJ2-7
D: TRBD1

CDR3: CSARVIGINEQFF
DNA: TGCAGTGCTAGAGTGATCGGGATCAATGAGCAGTTCTTC
length: 13
V: TRBV20-1
size: -
J: TRBJ2-1
D: -

CDR3: CAIMGGGANYGYTF
DNA: TGTGCCATCATGGGGGGCGGAGCTAACTATGGCTACACCTTC
length: 14
V: TRBV10-3
size: -
J: TRBJ1-2
D: -

CDR3: CASSLGGGGTDTQYF
DNA: TGTGCCAGCAGTTTAGGGGGCGGGGGAACAGATACGCAGTATTTT
length: 15
V: TRBV2
size: -
J: TRBJ2-3
D: -

CDR3: CASSLTSASYEQYF
DNA: TGTGCCAGCAGCTTGACTAGCGCCTCCTACGAGCAGTACTTC
length: 14
V: TRBV7-9
size: -
J: TRBJ2-7
D: TRBD2

CDR3: CASRYRANTEAFF
DNA: TGTGCCAGCCGGTACCGGGCGAACACTGAAGCTTTCTTT
length: 13
V: TRBV2
size: -
J: TRBJ1-1
D: -

CDR3: CSARDPWSGANVLTF
DNA: TGCAGTGCTAGAGATCCCTGGTCTGGGGCCAACGTCCTGACTTTC
length: 15
V: TRBV20-1
size: few
J: TRBJ2-6
D: -

CDR3: CASSLLGQFEYF
DNA: TGTGCCAGCAGCCTGCTAGGACAGTTTGAGTACTTC
length: 12
V: TRBV5-4
size: once
J: TRBJ2-7
D: -

CDR3: CSVGGGSAYEQYF
DNA: TGCAGCGTTGGGGGCGGGAGCGCCTACGAGCAGTACTTC
length: 13
V: TRBV29-1
size: -
J: TRBJ2-7
D: TRBD2

CDR3: CASSLGVQGLYEQYF
DNA: TGTGCCAGCAGCTTAGGAGTGCAGGGGTTGTACGAGCAGTACTTC
length: 15
V: TRBV7-2
size: many
J: TRBJ2-7
D: -

CDR3: CASSPGGFNQPQHF
DNA: TGCGCCAGCAGCCCAGGGGGCTTCAATCAGCCCCAGCATTTT
length: 14
V: TRBV10-1
size: -
J: TRBJ1-5
D: TRBD1

CDR3: CASSQDLSGETGGLFF
DNA: TGCGCCAGCAGCCAAGATTTGTCGGGGGAGACCGGGGGGCTGTTTTTT
length: 16
V: TRBV4-3
size: -
J: TRBJ2-2
D: -

CDR3: CASSVGGQDSGYTF
DNA: TGTGCCAGCAGCGTAGGTGGGCAGGATAGTGGCTACACCTTC
length: 14
V: TRBV9
size: once
J: TRBJ1-2
D: -

CDR3: CASSEWGRETQYF
DNA: TGTGCCAGCAGTGAATGGGGGAGAGAGACCCAGTACTTC
length: 13
V: TRBV6-1
size: -
J: TRBJ2-5
D: -

CDR3: CASSPRRGTAYTYEQYF
DNA: TGTGCCAGCAGTCCCCGCCGGGGGACAGCATACACCTACGAGCAGTACTTC
length: 17
V: TRBV11-3
size: many
J: TRBJ2-7
D: -

CDR3: CASSVGVDSNQPQHF
DNA: TGTGCCAGCAGTGTGGGAGTCGACAGCAATCAGCCCCAGCATTTT
length: 15
V: TRBV6-1
size: -
J: TRBJ1-5
D: -

CDR3: CASIGTGNTGELFF
DNA: TGTGCCAGCATAGGGACAGGGAACACCGGGGAGCTGTTTTTT
length: 14
V: TRBV14
size: -
J: TRBJ2-2
D: TRBD1

CDR3: CATSKETGAGNTIYF
DNA: TGTGCCACCAGCAAAGAGACAGGGGCAGGAAACACCATATATTTT
length: 15
V: TRBV15
size: -
J: TRBJ1-3
D: TRBD1

CDR3: CATTPGAGSNQPQHF
DNA: TGTGCCACCACGCCGGGCGCGGGGAGCAATCAGCCCCAGCATTTT
length: 15
V: TRBV10-3
size: few
J: TRBJ1-5
D: -

CDR3: CASSIPRTSTDTQYF
DNA: TGTGCCAGTAGTATACCAAGGACTAGCACAGATACGCAGTATTTT
length: 15
V: TRBV19
size: -
J: TRBJ2-3
D: -

CDR3: CSARDPLAGADTQYF
DNA: TGCAGTGCTAGAGATCCCCTAGCGGGAGCAGATACGCAGTATTTT
length: 15
V: TRBV20-1
size: -
J: TRBJ2-3
D: TRBD2

CDR3: CASVLGITGDEQFF
DNA: TGTGCCAGCGTCCTCGGGATCACCGGCGATGAGCAGTTCTTC
length: 14
V: TRBV4-2
size: -
J: TRBJ2-1
D: -

CDR3: CASSTRFMTGTTNYGYTF
DNA: TGTGCCAGCAGCACTCGATTTATGACAGGTACCACCAACTATGGCTACACCTTC
length: 18
V: TRBV12-3/TRBV12-4
size: few
J: TRBJ1-2
D: -

CDR3: CATSDPGLGAQYF
DNA: TGTGCCACCAGTGATCCGGGACTAGGTGCGCAGTATTTT
length: 13
V: TRBV24-1
size: -
J: TRBJ2-3
D: TRBD2

CDR3: CASSEEGYYTEAFF
DNA: TGTGCCAGCAGTGAAGAAGGGTATTACACTGAAGCTTTCTTT
length: 14
V: TRBV2
size: -
J: TRBJ1-1
D: -

CDR3: CASRRTGSDEQYF
DNA: TGCGCCAGCAGACGGACAGGATCGGACGAGCAGTACTTC
length: 13
V: TRBV5-1
size: -
J: TRBJ2-7
D: TRBD1

CDR3: CAISAADTQYF
DNA: TGTGCCATCAGTGCAGCAGATACGCAGTATTTT
length: 11
V: TRBV10-3
size: -
J: TRBJ2-3
D: -

CDR3: CASSVGAQATNEKLFF
DNA: TGTGCCAGCAGCGTGGGGGCGCAGGCAACTAATGAAAAACTGTTTTTT
length: 16
V: TRBV9
size: -
J: TRBJ1-4
D: -

CDR3: CASSLGQLLYEQYF
DNA: TGTGCCAGCAGCTTGGGGCAGCTTCTCTACGAGCAGTACTTC
length: 14
V: TRBV7-8
size: once
J: TRBJ2-7
D: -

CDR3: CASSLVGGPSF
DNA: TGTGCCAGCAGCTTAGTAGGGGGCCCTTCCTTC
length: 11
V: TRBV13
size: many
J: TRBJ1-2
D: TRBD1

CDR3: CATSLTGHTEAFF
DNA: TGTGCCACCAGTTTAACAGGCCACACTGAAGCTTTCTTT
length: 13
V: TRBV24-1
size: -
J: TRBJ1-1
D: -

CDR3: CASSNGDMYNEQFF
DNA: TGTGCCAGCAGTAACGGCGACATGTACAATGAGCAGTTCTTC
length: 14
V: TRBV2
size: many
J: TRBJ2-1
D: -

CDR3: CSVEGQSHYEQYF
DNA: TGCAGCGTTGAAGGACAATCCCATTACGAGCAGTACTTC
length: 13
V: TRBV29-1
size: -
J: TRBJ2-7
D: -

CDR3: CASSLTGTGNYGYTF
DNA: TGTGCCAGCAGTCTAACGGGGACAGGGAACTATGGCTACACCTTC
length: 15
V: TRBV28
size: few
J: TRBJ1-2
D: TRBD1

CDR3: CASRALRGSGNTIYF
DNA: TGTGCCAGCAGGGCCCTCAGAGGCTCTGGAAACACCATATATTTT
length: 15
V: TRBV2
size: -
J: TRBJ1-3
D: -

CDR3: CATSRDKGFLTSPLHF
DNA: TGTGCCACCAGCAGAGATAAGGGGTTCCTAACTTCACCCCTCCACTTT
length: 16
V: TRBV15
size: -
J: TRBJ1-6
D: -

CDR3: CASSPFGSGPSRNEQFF
DNA: TGTGCCAGCAGCCCATTTGGGTCCGGGCCTAGTCGGAATGAGCAGTTCTTC
length: 17
V: TRBV11-2
size: many
J: TRBJ2-1
D: -

CDR3: CATEDRGRDEQYF
DNA: TGTGCCACCGAGGACAGGGGGCGGGACGAGCAGTACTTC
length: 13
V: TRBV24-1
size: few
J: TRBJ2-7
D: TRBD1

CDR3: CAWSVVGEQYF
DNA: TGTGCCTGGAGTGTTGTAGGGGAGCAGTACTTC
length: 11
V: TRBV30
size: few
J: TRBJ2-7
D: -